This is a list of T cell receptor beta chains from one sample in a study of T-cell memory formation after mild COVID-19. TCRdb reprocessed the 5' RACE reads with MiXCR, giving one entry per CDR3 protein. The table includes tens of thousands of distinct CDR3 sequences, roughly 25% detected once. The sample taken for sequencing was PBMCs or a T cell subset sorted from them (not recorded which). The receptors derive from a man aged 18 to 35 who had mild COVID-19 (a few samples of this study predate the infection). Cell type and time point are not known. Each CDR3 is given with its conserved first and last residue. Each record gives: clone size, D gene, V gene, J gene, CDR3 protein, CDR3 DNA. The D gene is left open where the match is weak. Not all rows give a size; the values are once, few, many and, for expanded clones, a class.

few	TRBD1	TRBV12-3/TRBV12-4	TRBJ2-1	CASSPTGYNEQFF	TGTGCCAGCAGCCCGACAGGGTACAATGAGCAGTTCTTC
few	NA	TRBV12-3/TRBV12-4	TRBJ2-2	CASSSETGELFF	TGTGCCAGCAGTTCCGAGACCGGGGAGCTGTTTTTT
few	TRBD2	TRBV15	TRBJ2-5	CATSRDRASGEEVGETQYF	TGTGCCACCAGCAGAGATCGGGCTAGCGGGGAGGAGGTAGGAGAGACCCAGTACTTC
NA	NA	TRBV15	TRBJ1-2	CATSVLGASNGYTF	TGTGCCACCAGCGTACTGGGGGCGTCTAATGGCTACACCTTC
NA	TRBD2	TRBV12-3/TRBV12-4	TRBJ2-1	CASRPRLAGNEQFF	TGTGCCAGCAGGCCTCGACTAGCGGGAAATGAGCAGTTCTTC
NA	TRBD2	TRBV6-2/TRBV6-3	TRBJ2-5	CASRGLAGEETQYF	TGTGCCAGCAGGGGACTAGCGGGTGAAGAGACCCAGTACTTC
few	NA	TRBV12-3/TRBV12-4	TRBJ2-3	CASSFGGVPGTDTQYF	TGTGCCAGCAGTTTCGGGGGTGTACCTGGCACAGATACGCAGTATTTT
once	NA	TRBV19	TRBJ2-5	CATEAIEGTQYF	TGTGCCACAGAGGCAATAGAGGGGACCCAGTACTTC
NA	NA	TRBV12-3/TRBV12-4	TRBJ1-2	CASVLNRSNGYTF	TGTGCCAGCGTCCTCAACAGGAGCAATGGCTACACCTTC
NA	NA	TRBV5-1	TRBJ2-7	CASSLGAGSDEQYF	TGCGCCAGCAGCTTGGGGGCCGGGTCGGATGAGCAGTACTTC
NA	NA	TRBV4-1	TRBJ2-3	CASSQVVGEIYPVADTQYF	TGCGCCAGCAGCCAAGTCGTCGGGGAGATTTACCCAGTAGCGGACACGCAGTATTTT
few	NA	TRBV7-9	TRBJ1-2	CASSLSPPEAYGYTF	TGTGCCAGCAGCTTATCCCCACCCGAGGCCTATGGCTACACCTTC
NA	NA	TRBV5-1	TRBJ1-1	CASSYRMNTEAFF	TGCGCCAGCAGCTACAGGATGAACACTGAAGCTTTCTTT
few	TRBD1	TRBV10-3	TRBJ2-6	CAISDTGGSGANVLTF	TGTGCCATCAGTGACACAGGGGGCTCTGGGGCCAACGTCCTGACTTTC
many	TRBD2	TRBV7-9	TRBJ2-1	CASSLYSGGYSYNEQFF	TGTGCCAGCAGCTTATATAGCGGGGGGTACTCCTACAATGAGCAGTTCTTC
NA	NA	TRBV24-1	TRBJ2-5	CATSDSLGMTQYF	TGTGCCACCAGTGATTCGCTAGGCATGACCCAGTACTTC
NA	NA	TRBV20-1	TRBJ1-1	CSARGGGVAFF	TGCAGTGCTAGAGGGGGTGGAGTAGCTTTCTTT
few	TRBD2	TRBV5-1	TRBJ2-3	CASSISGADTQYF	TGCGCCAGCAGCATTAGCGGGGCCGATACGCAGTATTTT
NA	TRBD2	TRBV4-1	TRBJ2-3	CASSQQLAGVQDTQYF	TGCGCCAGCAGCCAACAACTAGCGGGGGTGCAGGATACGCAGTATTTT
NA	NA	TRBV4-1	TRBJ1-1	CASSQLPGANTEAFF	TGCGCCAGCAGCCAACTACCTGGTGCGAACACTGAAGCTTTCTTT
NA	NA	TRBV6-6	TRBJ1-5	CASSYHQTYYSNQPQHF	TGTGCCAGCAGTTACCACCAGACTTATTATAGCAATCAGCCCCAGCATTTT
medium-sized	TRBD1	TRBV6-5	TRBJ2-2	CASRLPDRDTGELFF	TGTGCCAGCAGACTCCCGGACAGGGACACCGGGGAGCTGTTTTTT
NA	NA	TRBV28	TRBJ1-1	CASSRFPEAFF	TGTGCCAGCAGTCGTTTCCCCGAAGCTTTCTTT
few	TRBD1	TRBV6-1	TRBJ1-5	CASRQDRVHQPQHF	TGTGCCAGCAGACAGGACAGGGTCCATCAGCCCCAGCATTTT
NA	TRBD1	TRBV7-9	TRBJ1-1	CASSLQGAEAFF	TGTGCCAGCAGCTTACAGGGGGCTGAAGCTTTCTTT
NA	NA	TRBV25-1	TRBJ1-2	CASSEGVGDYGYTF	TGTGCCAGCAGTGAGGGTGTGGGAGACTATGGCTACACCTTC
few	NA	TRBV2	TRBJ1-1	CASSPPGPAAFF	TGTGCCAGCAGTCCGCCGGGACCGGCGGCTTTCTTT
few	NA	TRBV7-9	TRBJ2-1	CASSLGQSQFF	TGTGCCAGCAGCTTAGGCCAGTCGCAGTTCTTC
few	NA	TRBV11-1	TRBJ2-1	CASSPGPAKMGNYNEQFF	TGTGCCAGCAGCCCAGGACCCGCTAAGATGGGGAACTACAATGAGCAGTTCTTC
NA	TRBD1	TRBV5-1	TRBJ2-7	CASSLTGQFPEQYF	TGCGCCAGCAGCTTGACGGGACAGTTCCCCGAGCAGTACTTC
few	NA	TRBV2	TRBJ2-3	CASLNRGTDTQYF	TGTGCCAGTCTTAACCGGGGCACAGATACGCAGTATTTT
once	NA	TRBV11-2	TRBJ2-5	CTSSLAGRETQYF	TGTACCAGCAGCTTGGCGGGGAGAGAGACCCAGTACTTC
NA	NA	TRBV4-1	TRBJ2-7	CASSPTGSHEQYF	TGCGCCAGCAGCCCAACAGGGTCCCACGAGCAGTACTTC